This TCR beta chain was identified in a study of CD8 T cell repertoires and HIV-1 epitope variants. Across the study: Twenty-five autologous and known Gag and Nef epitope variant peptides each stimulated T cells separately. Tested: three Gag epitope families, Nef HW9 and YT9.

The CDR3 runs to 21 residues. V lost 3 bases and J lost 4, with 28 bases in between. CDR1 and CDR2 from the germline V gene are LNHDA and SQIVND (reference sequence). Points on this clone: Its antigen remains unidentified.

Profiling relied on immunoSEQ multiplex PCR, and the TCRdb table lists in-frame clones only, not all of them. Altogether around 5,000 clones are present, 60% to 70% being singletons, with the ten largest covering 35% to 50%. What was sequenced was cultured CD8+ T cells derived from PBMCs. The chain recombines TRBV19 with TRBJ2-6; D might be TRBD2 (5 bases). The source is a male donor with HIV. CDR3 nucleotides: TGTGCCAGTAGTATTTATTGGTTTTTGGAGGTAAAACCGCTCGGGGCCAACGTCCTGACTTTC. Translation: CASSIYWFLEVKPLGANVLTF.